The source of this TCR beta chain is a study of response to subunit inactivated influenza vaccine. The study, taken as a whole, reports: Only a handful of new T cells, the authors suggested, are recruited with each seasonal influenza vaccination.

V trimming: 6 bases; J trimming: 2 bases; junction bases outside the gene matches: 10. CDR3 size: 15 residues. Germline loops: CDR1 DFQATT, CDR2 SNEGSKA (reference sequence). In this sample, this clonotype turned up many times. Its cognate antigen is unknown. TCRdb reanalysed the RT-PCR reads using MiXCR and keeps one entry per CDR3 protein. Of 150,000 or so distinct CDR3 sequences listed, approximately 11% were seen once; the top ten hold around 12%. This chain links TRBV20-1 with TRBJ2-3; 8 nucleotides agree with TRBD2. The sequencing here drew on non-naive T cells sorted from PBMCs, taken about 40 days after vaccination. The origin of this receptor is a man aged 50 to 60 who received an inactivated influenza vaccine. CDR3 sequence: CSALKVAGFTDTQYF. The DNA of the CDR3 is TGCAGTGCCCTGAAAGTAGCGGGGTTCACAGATACGCAGTATTTT.